What follows are 13 T cell receptor beta chains derived from one specimen sequenced in a study of blood T cell repertoires in COVID-19. Sequencing was performed with immunoSEQ multiplex PCR; in TCRdb, only in-frame clones are kept and a portion is missing. Of roughly 79,000 clones in the sample, around 82% were seen once. Input material: peripheral blood. All receptors come from a human donor in a cohort sampled during active COVID-19.

This chain uses TRBV14 with TRBJ2-7, with 7 bases identical to TRBD1. Germline CDR1 SGHDN, CDR2 FVKESK. The CDR3 length is 16 residues. After removal of 0 bases from V and 2 bases from J, the junction contained 7 bases not matched to a gene. CDR3 DNA: TGTGCCAGCAGCCAAGATTTAGGTACAGGGGCCTACGAGCAGTACTTC. Its translation is CASSQDLGTGAYEQYF.

The rearrangement joins TRBV30 to TRBJ2-1; D is perhaps TRBD1 (5 bases). This CDR3 is built from 17 residues. Per germline, CDR1 GTSNPN and CDR2 SVGIG (reference sequence). Between the trimmed V and J ends, which lost 0 bases and 0 bases, there was a span of 15 bases. The CDR3 reads CAWSVSGRARSYNEQFF. CDR3 sequence (DNA): TGTGCCTGGAGTGTATCAGGGCGCGCCCGCTCCTACAATGAGCAGTTCTTC. Full variable domain (remainder filled in from reference TRBV30 and TRBJ2-1): SQTIHQWPATLVQPVGSPLSLECTVEGTSNPNLYWYRQAAGRGLQLLFYSVGIGQISSEVPQNLSASRPQDRQFILSSKKLLLSDSGFYLCAWSVSGRARSYNEQFFGPGTRLTVL.

The J gene is TRBJ1-5, the V gene TRBV7-9, with TRBD1 matching 7 bases. Germline V lookup: CDR1 SEHNR, CDR2 FQNEAQ (reference sequence). CDR3 length: 14 residues. V shed 3 bases and J 6 bases; nucleotides not matched to a gene: 5. Here the CDR3 reads CASSFPGGGQPQHF. The CDR3 bases are TGTGCCAGCAGCTTCCCAGGGGGAGGTCAGCCCCAGCATTTT.

V and J are TRBV3-1 (or the pseudogene TRBV3-2) and TRBJ2-1; D possibly corresponds to TRBD1 (6 bases). The germline V and J ends were trimmed by 4 bases and 8 bases, with 12 bases remaining between them. Germline-derived CDR1 and CDR2 are LGHDT and YNNKEL (reference sequence). The CDR3 loop spans 13 amino acids. This CDR3 reads CASSLGQSYEQFF. The CDR3 coding sequence is TGTGCCAGCAGCCTAGGACAGAGTTATGAGCAGTTCTTC.

The chain is built from TRBV5-5 and TRBJ1-6; D is uncertain. Trimming removed 0 bases from V and 6 bases from J, with 13 bases in between. The CDR3 runs 16 residues. Germline V gives CDR1 SGHKS, CDR2 YYEKEE (reference sequence). The CDR3 is CASSLARERINSPLHF. The CDR3 DNA follows: TGTGCCAGCAGCTTGGCCCGAGAGAGAATTAATTCACCCCTCCACTTT.

The rearrangement uses TRBV9 and TRBJ2-1, with 7 bases aligning to TRBD2. The CDR3 spans 16 residues. The V gene end was trimmed by 0 bases and the J gene end by 4 bases; junction bases not matched to a gene: 7. Germline loops: CDR1 SGDLS, CDR2 YYNGEE. DNA of the CDR3: TGTGCCAGCAGCGTAGTTTGGCGGGGGACTTACAATGAGCAGTTCTTC. The encoded protein is CASSVVWRGTYNEQFF. Combining the CDR3 with reference TRBV9 and TRBJ2-1 gives the whole variable domain DSGVTQTPKHLITATGQRVTLRCSPRSGDLSVYWYQQSLDQGLQFLIQYYNGEERAKGNILERFSAQQFPDLHSELNLSSLELGDSALYFCASSVVWRGTYNEQFFGPGTRLTVL.

The rearrangement uses TRBV6-5 and TRBJ2-5; perhaps TRBD2 as D (6 bases). Germline V lookup: CDR1 MNHEY, CDR2 SVGAGI. V was cut by 5 bases and J by 2 bases, with 12 bases left in between. This CDR3 comprises 14 residues. CDR3 sequence reads: CASSKPGVQETQYF. The CDR3 nucleotides read TGTGCCAGCAGTAAACCGGGGGTTCAAGAGACCCAGTACTTC.

The V and J genes are TRBV9 and TRBJ1-2; D perhaps matches TRBD1 (6 bases). In germline, CDR1 is SGDLS, CDR2 YYNGEE. V lost 0 bases to trimming and J lost 0 bases, with 9 bases between them. The CDR3 runs to 15 residues. Here the CDR3 DNA reads TGTGCCAGCAGCGTAGGGACAGAATCTAACTATGGCTACACCTTC. This sequence encodes CASSVGTESNYGYTF.

This chain links TRBV7-9 with TRBJ1-1, with 8 bases that match TRBD1. The length of the CDR3 is 14 residues. Germline V gene sequence: CDR1 SEHNR, CDR2 FQNEAQ (reference sequence). The V and J ends lost 7 bases and 1 base, in that order; junction bases with no gene match: 5. The chain's CDR3 is CASTAGTGNTEAFF. The CDR3 nucleotides read TGTGCCAGCACCGCAGGGACAGGGAACACTGAAGCTTTCTTT.

The V gene is TRBV19, the J gene TRBJ2-2; a possible D gene is TRBD1 (5 bases). In germline, CDR1 is LNHDA, CDR2 SQIVND (reference sequence). This CDR3 is 17 amino acids long. Trimming removed 0 bases from V and 6 bases from J, with 17 bases in between. The DNA for the CDR3 is TGTGCCAGTAGTATAGATCGCGAAAGGGGTAACGCCGGGGAGCTGTTTTTT. Protein sequence: CASSIDRERGNAGELFF.

This chain connects TRBV10-3 to TRBJ2-7; the match to TRBD2 covers 8 bases. This CDR3 has 15 amino acids. V lost 3 bases to trimming and J lost 0 bases; unmatched junction nucleotides: 4. Germline assignment: CDR1 ENHRY and CDR2 SYGVKD. CDR3 bases: TGTGCCATCAGTGACGGCGGGGGGAACTCCTACGAGCAGTACTTC. This sequence encodes CAISDGGGNSYEQYF.

The chain carries TRBV7-9 and TRBJ1-1; TRBD1 might be the D (6 bases). Germline assignment: CDR1 SEHNR and CDR2 FQNEAQ (reference sequence). CDR3 length equals 14 residues. Trimming left V 1 base short and J 4 bases short, with 10 bases between. CDR3 sequence (DNA): TGTGCCAGCAGCTTAGAAACAGGGTCCACTGAAGCTTTCTTT. It is translated as CASSLETGSTEAFF.

The J gene is TRBJ2-7, the V gene TRBV7-2; 11 bases map to TRBD1. The CDR3 contains 14 residues. Germline-derived CDR1 and CDR2 are SGHTA and FQGNSA. Losses at the gene ends were 4 bases for V and 2 bases for J; bases not matched to a gene: 1. The CDR3 nucleotides read TGTGCCAGCAGCTCGGACAGGGGGCCCTACGAGCAGTACTTC. Its translation: CASSSDRGPYEQYF.